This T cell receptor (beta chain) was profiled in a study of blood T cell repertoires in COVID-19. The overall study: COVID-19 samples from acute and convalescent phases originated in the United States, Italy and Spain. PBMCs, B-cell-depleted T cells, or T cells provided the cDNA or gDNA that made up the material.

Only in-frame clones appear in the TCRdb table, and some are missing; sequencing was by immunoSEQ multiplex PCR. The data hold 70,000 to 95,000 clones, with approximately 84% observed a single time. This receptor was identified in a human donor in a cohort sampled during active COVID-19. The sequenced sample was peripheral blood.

CDR3 amino acids: CASSPGTGGGEQYF. CDR3 bases: TGTGCCAGCAGCCCCGGGACAGGGGGGGGCGAGCAGTACTTC. V and J are TRBV3-1 (or the pseudogene TRBV3-2) and TRBJ2-7; the match to TRBD1 covers 11 bases. CDR1 LGHDT and CDR2 YNNKEL come from the germline V gene (reference sequence). This CDR3 spans 14 amino acids. V shed 4 bases and J 6 bases; nucleotides not matched to a gene: 5.